This T cell receptor beta chain was identified during a study of OX40 agonist ivuxolimab in advanced cancers. Study background: The dose-escalation cohort had hepatocellular carcinoma, melanoma, renal cell or head and neck cancer. Two patients with cutaneous melanoma and one with hepatocellular carcinoma, three in total, showed partial responses.

Sequencing was performed with immunoSEQ multiplex PCR; in TCRdb, only in-frame clones are kept and a portion is missing. The table lists approximately 59,000 clones, about 80% of them singletons. The CDR3 spans 15 residues. Germline CDR1 reads SGHTA; CDR2 reads FQGNSA. V lost 3 bases and J 1 base, leaving 12 bases between the germline ends. This clone occurred once. The input for sequencing was CD4+ or CD8+ T cells sorted from blood, taken in a trial of the OX40 agonist ivuxolimab. This chain links TRBV7-2 with TRBJ1-1; perhaps TRBD1 as D (5 bases). The source is an adult with an advanced solid tumor such as melanoma, head and neck, liver or kidney cancer. CDR3 DNA sequence: TGTGCCAGCAGCTTCGGCAGGGCCAAGAACACTGAAGCTTTCTTT. It codes for CASSFGRAKNTEAFF.